This TCR beta chain was documented in a study of blood T cell repertoires in COVID-19. Study in general: COVID-19 samples, acute and convalescent, were from the United States, Italy and Spain. T cells, B-cell-depleted T cells, or PBMCs provided the cDNA or gDNA that served as material.

V was trimmed by 6 bases and J by 1 base, leaving 11 bases between them. CDR1 WNHNN and CDR2 SYGVQD come from the germline V gene (reference sequence). The length of the CDR3 is 14 residues. Per the study methods: From reference gene primer amplification, estimates of nucleated cell counts were derived. Repertoires were generated with immunoSEQ multiplex PCR, while TCRdb's copy carries only in-frame clones and drops some. V, J and clone size are taken as reported in that table, and D and trimming were inferred from the DNA itself. The sample comprises some 69,000 clones, more than 75% of which are singletons, and roughly 1.2% rests with the top ten.

The TCR originated in a man aged 55 to 70 with acute or convalescent COVID-19. The gene calls are TRBV10-1 and TRBJ2-3; a possible D gene is TRBD1 (6 bases). Sequenced sample: peripheral blood. The CDR3 DNA reads as TGCGCCAGCAGCAGGGGCCGGGGCACAGATACGCAGTATTTT. Translation: CASSRGRGTDTQYF.